These T cell receptor beta chains were read from a single sample in a study of blood T cell repertoires in COVID-19. Assay used: immunoSEQ multiplex PCR; TCRdb lists only in-frame clones, some missing. The sample yields 160,000 or so clones, around 90% seen once. The sequencing input was peripheral blood. These receptors were collected from a man aged 60-69 years with acute or convalescent COVID-19. Both conserved end residues are trimmed from each CDR3. Each record gives: J gene, V gene, CDR3 protein.

J gene: TRBJ2-1; V gene: TRBV30; CDR3 protein: ASSFREGKGYNEQF
J gene: TRBJ1-1; V gene: TRBV5-4; CDR3 protein: ASSSLTGGNTEAF
J gene: TRBJ2-7; V gene: TRBV18; CDR3 protein: ASSRIRDRGNEQY
J gene: TRBJ1-1; V gene: TRBV6-1; CDR3 protein: ASSEPGVGRAF
J gene: TRBJ1-2; V gene: TRBV6-5; CDR3 protein: ASRDRVQGGYT
J gene: TRBJ1-1; V gene: TRBV19; CDR3 protein: ASSILPGFKNTEAF
J gene: TRBJ1-4; V gene: TRBV7-9; CDR3 protein: ASSLGAINNEKLF
J gene: TRBJ1-3; V gene: TRBV4-2; CDR3 protein: ASSQDRTGLEGNTIY
J gene: TRBJ2-7; V gene: TRBV7-2; CDR3 protein: ASSLAGTASYEQY
J gene: TRBJ1-6; V gene: TRBV9; CDR3 protein: ASSVGWSPNYNSPLH
J gene: TRBJ1-1; V gene: TRBV11-2; CDR3 protein: ASSSQGYAEAF
J gene: TRBJ1-1; V gene: TRBV30; CDR3 protein: AWSVLSRVSEAF
J gene: TRBJ1-1; V gene: TRBV6-5; CDR3 protein: ASSTGQTNTEAF
J gene: TRBJ1-6; V gene: TRBV18; CDR3 protein: ASLNSGTGVSPLH
J gene: TRBJ1-2; V gene: TRBV20-1; CDR3 protein: SATGSYGYT
J gene: TRBJ1-5; V gene: TRBV9; CDR3 protein: ASSVGLGNQPQH
J gene: TRBJ1-6; V gene: TRBV30; CDR3 protein: AWREGVNSPLH
J gene: TRBJ1-2; V gene: TRBV24-1; CDR3 protein: ATSVSLGYGYT
J gene: TRBJ2-7; V gene: TRBV15; CDR3 protein: ATSRAGTEQY
J gene: TRBJ2-7; V gene: TRBV7-9; CDR3 protein: ASSLGGSRYEQY
J gene: TRBJ2-7; V gene: TRBV20-1; CDR3 protein: SASYLAGGFEQY
J gene: TRBJ1-2; V gene: TRBV2; CDR3 protein: ASLQIKDYGYT
J gene: TRBJ1-3; V gene: TRBV18; CDR3 protein: ASSPLRSSGNTIY
J gene: TRBJ2-3; V gene: TRBV18; CDR3 protein: ASSPRGGTDTQY
J gene: TRBJ1-4; V gene: TRBV7-9; CDR3 protein: ASSLGGDPNEKLF
J gene: TRBJ2-6; V gene: TRBV5-6; CDR3 protein: ASRRGTSGVSGANVLT